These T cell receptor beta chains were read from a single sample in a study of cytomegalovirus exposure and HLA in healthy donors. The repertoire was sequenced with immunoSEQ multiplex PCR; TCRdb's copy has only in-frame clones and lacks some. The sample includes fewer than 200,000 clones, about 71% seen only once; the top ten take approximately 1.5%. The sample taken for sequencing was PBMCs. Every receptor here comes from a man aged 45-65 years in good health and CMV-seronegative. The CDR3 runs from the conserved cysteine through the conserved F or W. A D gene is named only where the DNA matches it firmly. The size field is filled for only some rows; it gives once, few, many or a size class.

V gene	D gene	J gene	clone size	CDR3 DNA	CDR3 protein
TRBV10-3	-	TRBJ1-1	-	TGTGCCATCAGGGACAGCGACAACACTGAAGCTTTCTTT	CAIRDSDNTEAFF
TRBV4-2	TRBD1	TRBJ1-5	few	TGTGCCAGCAGCCATGGACAGGGACGGGATAGATCAAAGCCCCAGCATTTT	CASSHGQGRDRSKPQHF
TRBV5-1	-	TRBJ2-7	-	TGCGCCAGCCGACGCCTACGTGAGGACGAGCAGTACTTC	CASRRLREDEQYF
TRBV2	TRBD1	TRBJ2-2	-	TGCGCCAGCATCTTCGACAGGGATGCCGGGGAGCTGTTTTTT	CASIFDRDAGELFF
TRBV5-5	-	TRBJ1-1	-	TGTGCCAGCAGCTTTGGGAGTAACACTGAAGCTTTCTTT	CASSFGSNTEAFF
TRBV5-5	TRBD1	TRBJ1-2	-	TGTGCCAGCAGCTTGGGGGACAGGGGGCCCCATGGCTACACCTTC	CASSLGDRGPHGYTF
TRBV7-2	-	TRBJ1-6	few	TGTGCCAGCAGTCCTCTGGCAGATAATAATTCACCCCTCCACTTT	CASSPLADNNSPLHF
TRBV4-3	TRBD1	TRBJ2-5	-	TGCGCCAGCAGCCAAGACAGGGGGGAGACCCAGTACTTC	CASSQDRGETQYF
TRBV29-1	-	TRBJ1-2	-	TGCAGCGGGGGGGACTTACCTAACTATGGCTACACCTTC	CSGGDLPNYGYTF
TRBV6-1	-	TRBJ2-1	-	TGTGCCAGCAGTGAGGTGGGGGGGCTATACAATGAGCAGTTCTTC	CASSEVGGLYNEQFF